Listed below are T cell receptor beta chains from one sample, sequenced in a study of OX40 agonist ivuxolimab in advanced cancers. The method was immunoSEQ multiplex PCR; TCRdb's version includes in-frame clones alone and lacks a portion of them. The sample yields some 68,000 clones, approximately 86% seen once. Sequences were derived from CD4+ or CD8+ T cells sorted from blood, sampled in a trial of the OX40 agonist ivuxolimab. Receptor source: an adult with an advanced solid tumor such as melanoma, head and neck, liver or kidney cancer. CDR3s include the opening cysteine and the closing phenylalanine or tryptophan. The order of the fields is D gene, clone size, J gene, V gene, CDR3 protein, CDR3 DNA. A D gene is named only where the DNA matches it firmly. Clone size is given for some rows only: seen once, a few or many times, or a class if the clone is expanded.

d_call: TRBD1; clone_size: .; j_call: TRBJ2-7; v_call: TRBV2; cdr3_aa: CASSGGQAFSYEQYF; cdr3_nt: TGTGCCAGCAGTGGGGGACAGGCATTCTCCTACGAGCAGTACTTC
d_call: TRBD1; clone_size: .; j_call: TRBJ1-1; v_call: TRBV5-6; cdr3_aa: CASSWGDSLNTEAFF; cdr3_nt: TGTGCCAGCAGCTGGGGGGACAGCTTGAACACTGAAGCTTTCTTT
d_call: .; clone_size: few; j_call: TRBJ1-5; v_call: TRBV2; cdr3_aa: CASSETQQPQHF; cdr3_nt: TGTGCCAGCAGTGAGACCCAGCAGCCCCAGCATTTT
d_call: .; clone_size: .; j_call: TRBJ1-2; v_call: TRBV6-6; cdr3_aa: CASRPGTPNSYGYTF; cdr3_nt: TGTGCCAGCAGGCCCGGGACGCCTAATTCCTATGGCTACACCTTC
d_call: .; clone_size: .; j_call: TRBJ1-2; v_call: TRBV28; cdr3_aa: CATQNPGWNYGYTF; cdr3_nt: TGTGCCACCCAAAACCCGGGGTGGAACTATGGCTACACCTTC
d_call: .; clone_size: .; j_call: TRBJ2-5; v_call: TRBV9; cdr3_aa: CASSVGEFPETQYF; cdr3_nt: TGTGCCAGCAGCGTTGGCGAATTCCCAGAGACCCAGTACTTC
d_call: TRBD2; clone_size: .; j_call: TRBJ2-3; v_call: TRBV11-3; cdr3_aa: CASSSRLAGGPWSTDTQYF; cdr3_nt: TGTGCCAGCAGCTCCCGACTTGCGGGAGGGCCCTGGAGCACAGATACGCAGTATTTT
d_call: TRBD2; clone_size: .; j_call: TRBJ2-7; v_call: TRBV6-5; cdr3_aa: CASSRTSNGDEQYF; cdr3_nt: TGTGCCAGCAGCCGGACTAGTAACGGTGACGAGCAGTACTTC
d_call: .; clone_size: .; j_call: TRBJ2-3; v_call: TRBV7-2; cdr3_aa: CASSLNGARGTDTQYF; cdr3_nt: TGTGCCAGCAGCCTAAACGGTGCGAGAGGCACAGATACGCAGTATTTT
d_call: .; clone_size: .; j_call: TRBJ2-3; v_call: TRBV7-2; cdr3_aa: CASSWTESTDTQYF; cdr3_nt: TGTGCCAGCAGCTGGACAGAAAGCACAGATACGCAGTATTTT
d_call: TRBD2; clone_size: .; j_call: TRBJ2-3; v_call: TRBV2; cdr3_aa: CASSLLAGGADTQYF; cdr3_nt: TGTGCCAGCAGTTTACTAGCGGGAGGGGCAGATACGCAGTATTTT
d_call: .; clone_size: .; j_call: TRBJ2-7; v_call: TRBV7-2; cdr3_aa: CASSQGQGTYEQYF; cdr3_nt: TGTGCCAGCAGCCAAGGGCAGGGGACCTACGAGCAGTACTTC
d_call: TRBD1; clone_size: .; j_call: TRBJ1-2; v_call: TRBV28; cdr3_aa: CASSLTGVGYTF; cdr3_nt: TGTGCCAGCAGTTTGACAGGGGTCGGCTACACCTTC
d_call: .; clone_size: .; j_call: TRBJ2-3; v_call: TRBV5-4; cdr3_aa: CASSQDIRTDTQYF; cdr3_nt: TGTGCCAGCAGCCAGGACATTAGGACAGATACGCAGTATTTT
d_call: .; clone_size: .; j_call: TRBJ2-3; v_call: TRBV7-7; cdr3_aa: CASSVTLASTDTQYF; cdr3_nt: TGTGCCAGCAGCGTCACACTAGCTAGCACAGATACGCAGTATTTT
d_call: TRBD1; clone_size: .; j_call: TRBJ2-7; v_call: TRBV7-9; cdr3_aa: CASSLERGTGGNEQYF; cdr3_nt: TGTGCCAGCAGCTTAGAACGCGGGACAGGGGGCAACGAGCAGTACTTC
d_call: .; clone_size: .; j_call: TRBJ1-4; v_call: TRBV27; cdr3_aa: CASRKGPLGEKLFF; cdr3_nt: TGTGCCAGCAGAAAAGGACCGCTGGGTGAAAAACTGTTTTTT
d_call: .; clone_size: .; j_call: TRBJ2-7; v_call: TRBV7-2; cdr3_aa: CASSDSGSSYEQYF; cdr3_nt: TGTGCCAGCAGCGACAGCGGGTCCTCCTACGAGCAGTACTTC
d_call: TRBD2; clone_size: .; j_call: TRBJ2-3; v_call: TRBV6-1; cdr3_aa: CASRGESADTQYF; cdr3_nt: TGTGCCAGCCGGGGGGAGTCCGCAGATACGCAGTATTTT
d_call: .; clone_size: .; j_call: TRBJ2-7; v_call: TRBV5-4; cdr3_aa: CASSLEYDEQYF; cdr3_nt: TGTGCCAGCAGCTTAGAGTACGACGAGCAGTACTTC
d_call: TRBD2; clone_size: .; j_call: TRBJ2-1; v_call: TRBV6-1; cdr3_aa: CASSGGLAGGREQFF; cdr3_nt: TGTGCCAGCAGTGGGGGACTAGCGGGAGGTCGGGAGCAGTTCTTC
d_call: .; clone_size: .; j_call: TRBJ1-1; v_call: TRBV19; cdr3_aa: CASSIRGPNTEAFF; cdr3_nt: TGTGCCAGTAGTATAAGGGGACCGAACACTGAAGCTTTCTTT
d_call: .; clone_size: .; j_call: TRBJ1-4; v_call: TRBV7-2; cdr3_aa: CASSPRGSEKLFF; cdr3_nt: TGTGCCAGCAGCCCCCGTGGGAGTGAAAAACTGTTTTTT
d_call: TRBD2; clone_size: .; j_call: TRBJ2-1; v_call: TRBV5-4; cdr3_aa: CASSYSGEQFF; cdr3_nt: TGTGCCAGCAGCTATAGCGGGGAGCAGTTCTTC